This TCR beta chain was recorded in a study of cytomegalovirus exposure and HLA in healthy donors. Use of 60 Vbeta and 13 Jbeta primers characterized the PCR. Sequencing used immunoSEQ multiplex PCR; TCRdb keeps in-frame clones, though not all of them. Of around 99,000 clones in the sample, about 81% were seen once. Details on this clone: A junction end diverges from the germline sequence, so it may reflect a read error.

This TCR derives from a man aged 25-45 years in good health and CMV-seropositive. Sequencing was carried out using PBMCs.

CDR3 protein: CASSPRDLGGERNSQYF. The CDR3 DNA follows: TGTGCCAGCAGCCCCCGGGACTTAGGCGGAGAGAGAAACAGTCAGTACTTC. The chain employs TRBV13 and TRBJ2-4; D is possibly TRBD2 (6 bases). This CDR3 is 17 amino acids long. Germline-derived CDR1 and CDR2 are PRHDT and FYEKMQ (reference sequence). Complete variable domain (other parts from reference TRBV13 and TRBJ2-4): AAGVIQSPRHLIKEKRETATLKCYPIPRHDTVYWYQQGPGQDPQFLISFYEKMQSDKGSIPDRFSAQQFSDYHSELNMSSLELGDSALYFCASSPRDLGGERNSQYFGAGTRLSVL.